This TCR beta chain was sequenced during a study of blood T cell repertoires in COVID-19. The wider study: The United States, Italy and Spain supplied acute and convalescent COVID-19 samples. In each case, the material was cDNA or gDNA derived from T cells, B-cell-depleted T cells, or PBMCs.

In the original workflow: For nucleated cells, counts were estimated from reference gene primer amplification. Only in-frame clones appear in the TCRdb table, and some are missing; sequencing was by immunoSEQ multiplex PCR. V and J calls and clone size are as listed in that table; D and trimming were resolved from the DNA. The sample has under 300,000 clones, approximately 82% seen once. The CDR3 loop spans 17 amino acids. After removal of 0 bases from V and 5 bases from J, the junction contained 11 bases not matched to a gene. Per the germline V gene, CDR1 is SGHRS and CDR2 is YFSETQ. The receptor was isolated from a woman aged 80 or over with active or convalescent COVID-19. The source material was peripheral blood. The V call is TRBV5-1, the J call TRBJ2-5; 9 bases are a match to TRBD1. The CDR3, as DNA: TGCGCCAGCAGCTTGGGTACAGGGGGCAGCTTTCAGGAGACCCAGTACTTC. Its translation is CASSLGTGGSFQETQYF. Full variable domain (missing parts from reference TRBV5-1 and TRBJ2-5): KAGVTQTPRYLIKTRGQQVTLSCSPISGHRSVSWYQQTPGQGLQFLFEYFSETQRNKGNFPGRFSGRQFSNSRSEMNVSTLELGDSALYLCASSLGTGGSFQETQYFGPGTRLLVL.